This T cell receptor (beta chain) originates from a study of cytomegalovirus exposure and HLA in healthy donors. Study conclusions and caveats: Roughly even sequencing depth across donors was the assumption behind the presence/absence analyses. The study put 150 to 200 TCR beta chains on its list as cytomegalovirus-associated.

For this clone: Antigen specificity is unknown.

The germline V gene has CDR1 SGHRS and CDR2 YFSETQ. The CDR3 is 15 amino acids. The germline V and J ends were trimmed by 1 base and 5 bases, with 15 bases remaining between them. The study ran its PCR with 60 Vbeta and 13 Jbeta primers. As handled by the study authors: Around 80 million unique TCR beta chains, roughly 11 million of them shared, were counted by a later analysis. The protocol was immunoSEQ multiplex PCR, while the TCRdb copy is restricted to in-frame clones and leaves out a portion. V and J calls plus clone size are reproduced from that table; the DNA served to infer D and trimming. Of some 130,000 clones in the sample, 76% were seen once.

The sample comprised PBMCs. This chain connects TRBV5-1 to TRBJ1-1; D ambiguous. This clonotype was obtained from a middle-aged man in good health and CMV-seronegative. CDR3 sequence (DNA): TGCGCCAGCAGCTTGACCTCCCAGGTCAGGACTGAAGCTTTCTTT. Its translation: CASSLTSQVRTEAFF.